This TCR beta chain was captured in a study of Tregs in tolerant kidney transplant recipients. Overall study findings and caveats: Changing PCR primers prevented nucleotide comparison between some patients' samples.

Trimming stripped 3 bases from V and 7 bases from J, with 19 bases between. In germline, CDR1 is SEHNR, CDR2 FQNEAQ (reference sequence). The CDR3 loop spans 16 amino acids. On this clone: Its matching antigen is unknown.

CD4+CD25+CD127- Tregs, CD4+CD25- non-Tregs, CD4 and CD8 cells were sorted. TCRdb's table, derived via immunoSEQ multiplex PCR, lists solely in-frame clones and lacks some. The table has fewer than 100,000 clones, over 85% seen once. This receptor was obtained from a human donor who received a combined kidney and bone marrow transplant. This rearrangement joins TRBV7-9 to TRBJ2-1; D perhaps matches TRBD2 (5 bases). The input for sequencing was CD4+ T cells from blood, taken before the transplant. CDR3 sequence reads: CASSFRVARSANEQFF. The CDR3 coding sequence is TGTGCCAGCAGCTTTCGGGTAGCGCGAAGCGCGAATGAGCAGTTCTTC.